The sample holds a few counts of the clone carrying this T cell receptor (beta chain). Its antigen remains unknown. In TCRdb, the 5' RACE reads were re-called with MiXCR into one record per CDR3 protein. In the table there are 300,000 to 400,000 distinct CDR3 sequences, roughly an eighth of which are singletons. The data originate from a study of T cells after yellow fever vaccination. Looked up from germline, CDR1 is SNHLY and CDR2 is FYNNEI. The V and J ends lost 5 bases and 1 base, in that order; junction bases with no gene match: 1. The CDR3 contains 14 residues. Findings and caveats of the study: Researchers cautioned that FACS-sorted repertoires could harbor abundant clonotypes contaminating from the bulk population.

The sample consisted of CD4+ T cells sorted from PBMCs, taken 15 days after the yellow fever booster vaccination. The origin of this receptor is a man younger than 35 who received the YFV17D yellow fever vaccine. The chain combines TRBV2 with TRBJ2-2, with 7 bases aligning to TRBD1. As DNA, the CDR3 is TGTGCCAGCAGTACAGGGGTGAACACCGGGGAGCTGTTTTTT. It translates to CASSTGVNTGELFF.